The subject of this entry is one TCR beta chain. Which antigen it targets is not known. Qualities for individual bases were not recorded, and no much larger clone is one base off. For sequencing, an Illumina HiSeq 2500 was employed. TCR beta libraries were prepared by quantitative 5'-RACE with molecular barcodes. Per the original workflow: Disease-linked TCR variants were identified with a new computational method built on a probabilistic model of VDJ rearrangement. TCRdb passed the public sequencing reads through fastp at Q25 and MiXCR, retaining productive beta sequences. When rows share a CDR3 protein, they turn into one entry using the most common DNA and genes. The V and J calls and clone size are TCRdb's, not the authors'. This sample comprises more than 250,000 distinct CDR3 sequences, 8% of them detected only once. Together, the top ten hold less than 15% of the sample. The sample comes from a study of CD8 T cells in ankylosing spondylitis (dated by TCRdb to about 2017). Regarding the study in general: The study set out to find disease-linked TCR variants by profiling T cell receptor beta repertoires in ankylosing spondylitis patients and healthy donors. In total, the full study cohort was made up of 95 to 110 healthy donors and approximately 27 ankylosing spondylitis patients. Peripheral blood samples were taken, and synovial fluid was additionally collected from ankylosing spondylitis patients. On the study overall, not on this receptor specifically: A TCR beta motif made up of several highly homologous amino acid variants appeared to be characteristic of blood from ankylosing spondylitis patients. The disease-linked clones were reported as significantly enriched in matched synovial fluid samples from ankylosing spondylitis patients. The disease-linked clones showed a CD8+ phenotype and occurred at relatively low frequencies in peripheral blood. Some of the motif variants had been reported before in the synovial fluid and blood of reactive arthritis patients, a finding that suggests common disease-initiation mechanisms.

The specimen was blood, either unsorted or a sorted T cell fraction (not recorded which). The source is a male donor with ankylosing spondylitis.

Read as DNA, the sequence is TGTGCCAGCAGCCTTAGCGTGGGGGAGACCCAGTACTTC. Its product reads: CASSLSVGETQYF. The rearrangement joined TRBV7-9 to TRBJ2-5; matching of 5 bases hints at TRBD2 as the D gene. The CDR3 goes from the cysteine to the phenylalanine over 13 residues. CDR3 DNA only is kept here, 39 bases in frame from base 1. The trim is 5 bases for V and 5 bases for J, with a gap of 12 bases between the germline ends. CDR1 SEHNR and CDR2 FQNEAQ are derived from the germline V gene (reference sequence).